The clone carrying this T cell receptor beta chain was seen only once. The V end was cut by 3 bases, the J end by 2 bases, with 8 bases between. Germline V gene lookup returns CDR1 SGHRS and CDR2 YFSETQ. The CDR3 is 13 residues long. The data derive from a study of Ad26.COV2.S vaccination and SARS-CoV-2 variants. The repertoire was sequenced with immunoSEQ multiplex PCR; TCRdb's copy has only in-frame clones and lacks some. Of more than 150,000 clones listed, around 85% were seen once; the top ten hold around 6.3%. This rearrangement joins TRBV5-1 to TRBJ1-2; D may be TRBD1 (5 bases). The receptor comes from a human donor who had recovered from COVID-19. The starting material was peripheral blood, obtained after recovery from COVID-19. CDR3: CASSYGTNYGYTF. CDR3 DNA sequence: TGCGCCAGCAGCTACGGGACGAACTATGGCTACACCTTC.